This T cell receptor beta chain was identified during a study of T cells in women clearing cervical HPV infection. The method was immunoSEQ multiplex PCR; TCRdb's version includes in-frame clones alone and lacks a portion of them. This table lists around 35,000 clones. Germline CDR1 LNHDA, CDR2 SQIVND (reference sequence). The trim removed 5 bases at V and 2 bases at J, leaving 5 bases unmatched. This CDR3 is 15 amino acids long. Concerning this clone: The CDR3 end lies 3 residues beyond the end of the read and is filled in from the germline J gene.

The sequenced material came from blood buffy coat. The rearrangement uses TRBV19 and TRBJ2-5; 10 positions agree with TRBD1. The receptor comes from a woman aged 18 to 75 with a cervical HPV16 infection that either progressed to CIN3+ or cleared (not recorded which). The CDR3: CASSRWTGGQETQYF. The part of the CDR3 DNA that was read is TGTGCCAGTAGTCGCTGGACAGGGGGGCAAGAGACC.